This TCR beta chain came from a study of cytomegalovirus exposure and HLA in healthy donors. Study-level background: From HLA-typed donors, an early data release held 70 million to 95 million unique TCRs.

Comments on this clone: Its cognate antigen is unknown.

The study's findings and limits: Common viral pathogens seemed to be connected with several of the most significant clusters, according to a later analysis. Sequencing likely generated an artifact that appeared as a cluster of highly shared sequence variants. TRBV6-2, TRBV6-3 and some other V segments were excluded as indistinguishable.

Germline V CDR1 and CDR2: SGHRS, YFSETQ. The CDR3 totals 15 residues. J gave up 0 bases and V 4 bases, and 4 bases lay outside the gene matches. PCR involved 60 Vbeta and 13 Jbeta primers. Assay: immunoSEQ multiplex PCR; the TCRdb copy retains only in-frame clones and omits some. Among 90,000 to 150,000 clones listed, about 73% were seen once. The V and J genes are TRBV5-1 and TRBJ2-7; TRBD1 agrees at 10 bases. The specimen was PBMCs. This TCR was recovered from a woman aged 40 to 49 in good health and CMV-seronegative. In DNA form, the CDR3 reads TGCGCCAGCAGCGAGGGACAGGGGCCCTCCTACGAGCAGTACTTC. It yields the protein CASSEGQGPSYEQYF.